This T cell receptor beta chain appears in the sequencing data of a study of blood T cell repertoires in COVID-19. Study context: T cells, B-cell-depleted T cells, or PBMCs supplied cDNA or gDNA.

V was trimmed by 3 bases and J by 4 bases, leaving 12 bases between them. The CDR3 runs 14 residues. Germline CDR1 reads WSHSY; CDR2 reads SAAADI. Cohorts were assigned according to the clinical history that participants reported. Sequencing was performed with immunoSEQ multiplex PCR; in TCRdb, only in-frame clones are kept and a portion is missing. Of 150,000 to 200,000 clones listed, 75% to 85% are singletons. Comments on this clone: Within the sample, other DNA sequences also encode this same CDR3.

The specimen was PBMCs or T cells enriched from blood (not recorded which). V gene TRBV10-2 combines with J gene TRBJ2-5; perhaps TRBD2 as D (7 bases). The origin of this receptor is a man aged 40-50 years who had recovered from COVID-19. The CDR3 nucleotides read TGCGCCAGCAGTGAAGGGGGACTACGAGAGACCCAGTACTTC. This gives the protein CASSEGGLRETQYF.